This T cell receptor beta chain was sequenced in a study of shared clonotypes between healthy human individuals. Profiling relied on immunoSEQ multiplex PCR, and the TCRdb table lists in-frame clones only, not all of them. This sample has approximately 460,000 clones, with about 74% found just once. Of note for this clone: This may be a read error, as it is one base from a much larger clone.

The CDR3 contains 13 residues. CDR1 and CDR2 from the germline V gene are MNHEY and SMNVEV (reference sequence). The sequencing input was PBMCs. This chain joins TRBV27 and TRBJ1-5; D unclear. This TCR was recovered from a woman aged 40-49 years in good health. Some clones in this sample may be carry-over from other donors' samples. The chain's CDR3 is CANSLGGGMAQHF. The CDR3 DNA reads as TGTGCCAACAGTTTGGGAGGCGGAATGGCCCAGCATTTT.